This TCR beta chain was captured in a study of early T cells in non-severe SARS-CoV-2 infection. Study context: Sequencing of unsorted whole blood was done on bulk RNA, leaving chains unpaired.

Molecules of cDNA were individually given unique molecular identifiers that were attached to them. One entry per CDR3 protein results from TCRdb running MiXCR on the 5' RACE reads. The table has about 66,000 distinct CDR3 sequences, around 18% seen once. Points from the study as a whole: Clonotype matching in VDJdb favored anti-spike CD8 responses and did not capture private and CD4 specificities.

With regard to this clonotype: Its matching antigen is unknown.

Germline V lookup: CDR1 DFQATT, CDR2 SNEGSKA (reference sequence). The V gene end was trimmed by 6 bases and the J gene end by 0 bases; junction bases not matched to a gene: 7. The CDR3 extends over 15 amino acids. Sequencing used whole blood, obtained at baseline. The gene calls are TRBV20-1 and TRBJ1-1, with TRBD1 identical over 10 bases. The source of this sequence is an adult who was a healthcare worker with PCR-confirmed SARS-CoV-2 infection or an uninfected control (not recorded which). The CDR3 coding sequence is TGCAGTGCCTTGCAGGGACAGGGGATGAACACTGAAGCTTTCTTT. Encoded protein: CSALQGQGMNTEAFF.